These 26 T cell receptor beta chains were all obtained from the same sample, sequenced in a study of blood T cell repertoires in COVID-19. Sequenced by immunoSEQ multiplex PCR; TCRdb stores in-frame clones only, minus some. The data show approximately 200,000 clones, 90% to 95% seen once. The sample consisted of peripheral blood. These receptors all come from a young man with COVID-19, enrolled during active disease.

This chain joins TRBV7-9 and TRBJ2-5, with TRBD2 matching over 7 bases. J lost 3 bases, V lost 2 bases, and 3 bases had no gene match. The CDR3 contains 14 residues. Germline V gene lookup returns CDR1 SEHNR and CDR2 FQNEAQ (reference sequence). In DNA form, the CDR3 reads TGTGCCAGCAGCTTATGGGGGAGGGAAGAGACCCAGTACTTC. It specifies CASSLWGREETQYF.

This clone occurred once. The rearrangement links TRBV7-3 to TRBJ2-7; 8 nucleotides line up with TRBD1. Trimming took 4 bases from V and 9 from J; bases not matched to a gene: 8. Germline loops: CDR1 SGHTA, CDR2 FQGTGA. The CDR3 extends over 13 amino acids. CDR3 region: CASSSSGQGGQYF. The CDR3, as DNA: TGTGCCAGCAGCTCCTCAGGACAGGGCGGGCAGTACTTC. Using reference TRBV7-3 and TRBJ2-7 for the parts outside the CDR3, the full variable domain is GAGVSQTPSNKVTEKGKYVELRCDPISGHTALYWYRQSLGQGPEFLIYFQGTGAADDSGLPNDRFFAVRPEGSVSTLKIQRTERGDSAVYLCASSSSGQGGQYFGPGTRLTVT.

This chain links TRBV14 with TRBJ1-1; the match to TRBD1 covers 7 bases. CDR1 and CDR2 (germline): SGHDN, FVKESK. Losses at the gene ends were 0 bases for V and 0 bases for J; bases not matched to a gene: 7. CDR3 size: 17 residues. CDR3 sequence reads: CASSQDQGQTLNTEAFF. DNA of the CDR3: TGTGCCAGCAGCCAAGACCAGGGACAGACCCTGAACACTGAAGCTTTCTTT.

The gene calls are TRBV11-3 and TRBJ1-4; no clear D. Germline CDR1 and CDR2: SGHNT and YENEEA. The CDR3 totals 14 residues. Between the trimmed V and J ends, which lost 5 bases and 6 bases, there was a span of 13 bases. This CDR3 reads CASSKEGVYEKLFF. Here the CDR3 DNA reads TGTGCCAGCAGCAAAGAAGGAGTATATGAAAAACTGTTTTTT.

The DNA of the CDR3 is TGTGCCAGCAGAGCTTGGACAGGGACCAATCAGCCCCAGCATTTT. Translation: CASRAWTGTNQPQHF. The rearrangement uses TRBV2 and TRBJ1-5; 8 bases are a match to TRBD1. J was trimmed by 3 bases and V by 6 bases; bases with no gene match: 7. CDR3 size: 15 residues. Germline V gene sequence: CDR1 SNHLY, CDR2 FYNNEI.

The rearrangement uses TRBV5-1 and TRBJ2-3; unclear D gene. This CDR3 spans 14 amino acids. Germline-derived CDR1 and CDR2 are SGHRS and YFSETQ. Trimming cost V 0 bases and J 4 bases, with 9 bases left between them. In DNA form, the CDR3 reads TGCGCCAGCAGCTTGGTTGGTCGGGCAGATACGCAGTATTTT. It is translated as CASSLVGRADTQYF.

The chain is built from TRBV29-1 and TRBJ1-1; 10 bases match TRBD1. Germline CDR1 is SQVTM and CDR2 is ANQGSEA. V was pared by 6 bases and J by 6 bases, with 10 bases of the junction left unmatched. CDR3 length equals 14 residues. The CDR3 DNA follows: TGCAGCGTGGAGGAGACAGGGGGCTCGGCTGAAGCTTTCTTT. It yields the protein CSVEETGGSAEAFF.

This chain links TRBV3-1 (or the pseudogene TRBV3-2) with TRBJ1-2; TRBD1 is a possible D gene (5 bases). The V end was cut by 1 base, the J end by 8 bases, with 11 bases between. The CDR3 length is 13 residues. Germline V gene data show CDR1 as LGHDT and CDR2 as YNNKEL (reference sequence). The CDR3 protein is CASSQAAGPGYTF. The DNA for the CDR3 is TGTGCCAGCAGCCAAGCGGCAGGGCCGGGCTACACCTTC.

The genes are TRBV25-1 and TRBJ1-2; 8 nucleotides align to TRBD1. There are 14 residues in the CDR3. The trim removed 6 bases at V and 4 bases at J, leaving 7 bases unmatched. Germline assignment: CDR1 MGHDK and CDR2 SYGVNS. The CDR3 protein is CASRDRGVSYGYTF. CDR3 coding DNA: TGTGCCAGCAGAGACAGGGGAGTGAGCTATGGCTACACCTTC.

V gene TRBV9 combines with J gene TRBJ1-6; no definite D call. This CDR3 is built from 13 residues. The germline CDR1 and CDR2 sequences are SGDLS and YYNGEE. Trimming took 0 bases from V and 5 from J, leaving 3 bases between them. The CDR3 region has the DNA TGTGCCAGCAGCGTAGAGCATAATTCACCCCTCCACTTT. It specifies CASSVEHNSPLHF.

The genes are TRBV19 and TRBJ2-1; D might be TRBD1 (6 bases). Germline V gene sequence: CDR1 LNHDA, CDR2 SQIVND (reference sequence). V lost 6 bases to trimming and J lost 3 bases, with 15 bases between them. The CDR3 covers 15 residues. CDR3 amino acids: CASRTDRYRYNEQFF. For the CDR3, the DNA is TGTGCCAGTAGAACCGACAGGTACCGCTACAATGAGCAGTTCTTC.

The chain links TRBV9 to TRBJ1-5, with TRBD1 matching 9 bases. J lost 2 bases, V lost 3 bases, and 3 bases had no gene match. CDR1 is SGDLS, CDR2 YYNGEE, per germline. This CDR3 comprises 15 residues. CDR3 protein: CASSAGQGRNQPQHF. CDR3 nucleotides: TGTGCCAGCAGCGCCGGACAGGGGCGCAATCAGCCCCAGCATTTT.

The chain combines TRBV27 with TRBJ1-5; D remains ambiguous. V was cut by 8 bases and J by 6 bases, with 11 bases left in between. Germline assignment: CDR1 MNHEY and CDR2 SMNVEV (reference sequence). The CDR3 runs to 12 residues. The CDR3: CASGKAGQPQHF. Written as DNA, the CDR3 is TGTGCCAGCGGGAAGGCGGGTCAGCCCCAGCATTTT.

This clone was seen once. V and J are TRBV15 and TRBJ1-5, with TRBD1 matching 10 bases. Per the germline V gene, CDR1 is LNHNV and CDR2 is YYDKDF (reference sequence). The length of the CDR3 is 16 residues. V lost 3 bases and J lost 4; bases outside the gene matches: 6. The chain's CDR3 is CATSSRTGGRNQPQHF. CDR3 in DNA: TGTGCCACCAGCAGTCGGACAGGGGGGAGGAATCAGCCCCAGCATTTT.

The chain joins TRBV12-3 or TRBV12-4 to TRBJ1-2; tentative D call: TRBD1 (5 bases). The CDR3 covers 13 residues. Trimming took off 2 bases at V and 5 bases at J, with 9 bases between the two ends. The CDR3 loop reads CASSLISGYGYTF. The DNA for the CDR3 is TGTGCCAGCAGTTTAATATCAGGGTATGGCTACACCTTC.

The chain joins TRBV19 to TRBJ1-1; D uncertain. Germline-derived CDR1 and CDR2 are LNHDA and SQIVND (reference sequence). The ends were cut back, 6 bases at V and 5 bases at J, with 16 bases in the middle. The CDR3 covers 14 residues. The CDR3 DNA follows: TGTGCCAGTAGGGTTGGGTTAACGGGGACTGAAGCTTTCTTT. Translated, it gives CASRVGLTGTEAFF.

This chain uses TRBV2 with TRBJ1-2, with a tentative D call TRBD1 (5 bases). Looked up from germline, CDR1 is SNHLY and CDR2 is FYNNEI. The CDR3 loop spans 12 amino acids. Trimming removed 4 bases from V and 4 bases from J, with 7 bases in between. The CDR3 loop reads CASSVDSYGYTF. CDR3 coding DNA: TGTGCCAGCAGTGTAGACAGCTATGGCTACACCTTC. Full variable domain (rest looked up from reference TRBV2 and TRBJ1-2): EPEVTQTPSHQVTQMGQEVILRCVPISNHLYFYWYRQILGQKVEFLVSFYNNEISEKSEIFDDQFSVERPDGSNFTLKIRSTKLEDSAMYFCASSVDSYGYTFGSGTRLTVV.

The chain carries TRBV30 and TRBJ1-3; D remains unclear. The CDR3 is 13 residues long. V was pared by 3 bases and J by 0 bases, with 6 bases between. The germline V gene has CDR1 GTSNPN and CDR2 SVGIG (reference sequence). CDR3 region: CAWSPGSGNTIYF. CDR3 nucleotides: TGTGCCTGGAGCCCCGGCTCTGGAAACACCATATATTTT.

The chain is built from TRBV10-3 and TRBJ1-1; 10 positions match TRBD1. V gave up 6 bases and J gave up 7 bases; unmatched junction bases: 11. This CDR3 contains 15 residues. CDR1 and CDR2 from the germline V gene are ENHRY and SYGVKD. The CDR3, as DNA: TGTGCCATCAGACGACGACAGGGGGCAGAAGGTGAAGCTTTCTTT. Translated, it gives CAIRRRQGAEGEAFF.

The chain uses TRBV19 and TRBJ2-5, with D maybe TRBD1 (5 bases). There are 13 residues in the CDR3. Looked up from germline, CDR1 is LNHDA and CDR2 is SQIVND (reference sequence). Trimming cost V 5 bases and J 4 bases, with 11 bases left between them. CDR3 in DNA: TGTGCCAGTAGTTGGGGCACCCTAGAGACCCAGTACTTC. Its translation is CASSWGTLETQYF.

The chain has TRBV5-6 and TRBJ2-1, with no clear D. Germline lookup yields CDR1 SGHDT and CDR2 YYEEEE. The CDR3 is 11 amino acids. Between the trimmed V and J ends, which lost 3 bases and 4 bases, there was a span of 2 bases. In DNA form, the CDR3 reads TGTGCCAGCAGCTCGTACAATGAGCAGTTCTTC. Translation gives CASSSYNEQFF.

The chain links TRBV5-4 to TRBJ2-5, with D possibly matching TRBD1 (6 bases). V dropped 3 bases and J dropped 2 bases, with 11 bases sitting between them. The germline CDR1 and CDR2 sequences are SGHNT and YYREEE (reference sequence). The CDR3 contains 14 residues. The CDR3 coding sequence is TGTGCCAGCAGCTCCCCAGGGGTGCAAGAGACCCAGTACTTC. Amino acid sequence: CASSSPGVQETQYF.

This clone was seen a single time. This chain uses TRBV2 with TRBJ1-2; D might be TRBD1 (6 bases). The CDR3 runs 13 residues. Trimming took off 7 bases at V and 2 bases at J, with 11 bases between the two ends. From germline, CDR1 is SNHLY and CDR2 FYNNEI. The CDR3 DNA is TGTGCCAGCACCCCAACAGGGAACTATGGCTACACCTTC. Translating it yields CASTPTGNYGYTF.

The V and J genes are TRBV6-5 and TRBJ1-1, with D tentatively TRBD1 (6 bases). Deletions cut 5 bases from V and 7 bases from J, with 14 bases between. The germline CDR1 and CDR2 sequences are MNHEY and SVGAGI. The length of the CDR3 is 13 residues. CDR3 residues: CASSRFGDIEAFF. In DNA, the CDR3 is TGTGCCAGCAGTAGATTCGGGGACATTGAAGCTTTCTTT.

This chain uses TRBV9 with TRBJ1-6, with D uncertain. The CDR3 has 15 residues. Germline CDR1 is SGDLS and CDR2 is YYNGEE. Trimming shortened V by 0 bases and J by 7 bases, and 11 bases separated the two germline ends. The CDR3 spells CASSVDGQLNSPLHF. CDR3 coding DNA: TGTGCCAGCAGCGTAGATGGGCAGTTGAATTCACCCCTCCACTTT.

This chain connects TRBV9 to TRBJ2-5; 8 nucleotides match TRBD2. Germline V gives CDR1 SGDLS, CDR2 YYNGEE. The CDR3 loop spans 14 amino acids. J lost 1 base, V lost 4 bases, and 3 bases had no gene match. CDR3 sequence (DNA): TGTGCCAGCAGCACCGGGACTAGCCAAGAGACCCAGTACTTC. The encoded protein is CASSTGTSQETQYF.